One sample yielded the 9 T cell receptor beta chains listed below, sequenced in a study of patients and donors after allogeneic stem cell transplantation. TCRdb recomputed calls from the RT-PCR reads with MiXCR, one row per CDR3 protein. The sample lists about 57,000 distinct CDR3 sequences; roughly 15% were seen once. The sample consisted of blood, either unsorted or a sorted T cell fraction (not recorded which). These receptors were obtained from a human donor who was either an allogeneic HSCT recipient or a stem cell or donor lymphocyte infusion donor (not recorded which). It is not recorded whose cells these are; they may come from a transplant donor.

The V and J genes are TRBV30 and TRBJ2-1; D call uncertain. V was shortened by 5 bases and J by 6 bases, with 8 bases between the two germline ends. The CDR3 has 11 residues. Per the germline V gene, CDR1 is GTSNPN and CDR2 is SVGIG (reference sequence). The CDR3 coding sequence is TGTGCCTGGGGATGGTCCAATGAGCAGTTCTTC. Protein: CAWGWSNEQFF.

This clonotype showed up just a few times. The V and J genes are TRBV7-9 and TRBJ2-1, with D hard to call. The CDR3 covers 19 residues. The V gene lost 1 base and the J gene lost 7 bases, with 26 bases spanning the gap. Germline CDR1 SEHNR, CDR2 FQNEAQ (reference sequence). The CDR3 DNA reads as TGTGCCAGCAGCTTAGTAGAGGTGGTCAGCAGATCGATCGGAAATGAGCAGTTCTTC. The encoded protein is CASSLVEVVSRSIGNEQFF.

This clonotype was detected only a few times. CDR3 in amino acids: CASSQDARIRETQYF. CDR3 in DNA: TGTGCCAGCAGCCAAGACGCGAGGATCCGTGAGACCCAGTACTTC. V is TRBV3-1 and J is TRBJ2-5; D gene unclear. Per germline, CDR1 LGHDT and CDR2 YNNKEL (reference sequence). The V and J ends lost 0 bases and 5 bases respectively, with 13 bases between them. The CDR3 consists of 15 residues.

The chain carries TRBV7-9 and TRBJ2-3; 9 bases are shared with TRBD1. CDR1 SEHNR and CDR2 FQNEAQ come from the germline V gene (reference sequence). CDR3 length: 16 amino acids. J was trimmed by 5 bases and V by 5 bases; bases with no gene match: 11. The CDR3 sequence: CASSPTQQGAVDTQYF. Here the CDR3 DNA reads TGTGCCAGCAGCCCAACTCAACAGGGGGCTGTAGATACGCAGTATTTT.

By frequency in the sample, this clonotype is medium-sized. The J gene is TRBJ2-7, the V gene TRBV12-3 or TRBV12-4; D not resolved. The CDR3 runs to 11 residues. V lost 6 bases, J lost 4 bases, and 7 bases lay in between. The CDR3 DNA reads as TGTGCCAGCAGCCAGTGGTACGAGCAGTACTTC. Its protein product is CASSQWYEQYF.

The chain combines TRBV4-1 with TRBJ1-2; 9 bases fit TRBD1. CDR3 length: 14 residues. Per germline, CDR1 MGHRA and CDR2 YSYEKL. V was clipped by 2 bases and J by 5 bases; unmatched bases: 3. Here the CDR3 reads CASSQTGGGYGYTF. The CDR3, as DNA: TGCGCCAGCAGCCAAACAGGGGGCGGGTATGGCTACACCTTC.

This clonotype was recorded many times. V usage is TRBV2 and J usage is TRBJ2-7; 9 bases are a match to TRBD1. This CDR3 region has 15 residues. V gave up 6 bases and J gave up 2 bases; unmatched junction bases: 8. CDR1 is SNHLY and CDR2 is FYNNEI in the germline V gene. The chain's CDR3 is CASREQGALTYEQYF. In nucleotides, the CDR3 is TGTGCCAGCAGAGAACAGGGGGCCTTGACCTACGAGCAGTACTTC.

This clonotype was counted many times. The genes are TRBV12-3 or TRBV12-4 and TRBJ1-6; 7 bases are a match to TRBD1. The trim removed 3 bases at V and 5 bases at J, leaving 4 bases unmatched. The CDR3 sequence is 15 residues long. DNA of the CDR3: TGTGCCAGCAGTTTGGGCCAGGGGGATAATTCACCCCTCCACTTT. It is translated as CASSLGQGDNSPLHF.

The sample holds a few counts of this clonotype. CDR3 protein: CASSSGGARGRMSTEAFF. In nucleotides, the CDR3 is TGTGCCAGCAGCTCGGGGGGCGCCCGTGGCAGGATGAGCACTGAAGCTTTCTTT. V is TRBV7-9 and J is TRBJ1-1, with D possibly matching TRBD1 (6 bases). V was shortened by 4 bases and J by 4 bases, with 25 bases between the two germline ends. The CDR3 extends over 18 amino acids. Germline V gene lookup returns CDR1 SEHNR and CDR2 FQNEAQ (reference sequence).